This entry concerns a single T cell receptor (beta chain). From germline, CDR1 is MDHEN and CDR2 SYDVKM. This CDR3 spans 16 amino acids. The V end was cut by 6 bases, the J end by 4 bases, with 22 bases between. Prior to thyroid surgery, none of the patients had received any treatment. Per the original methods: To classify distant metastasis in papillary thyroid cancer, a model was built from CDR3 differences across clinicopathological groups. MiXCR reprocessed the PCR reads for TCRdb. These V and J calls are TCRdb output, not the study's own analysis. The sample lists approximately 15,000 clones, roughly 3.5% seen once, with 23% in the top ten. The data were taken from a study of metastatic and nonmetastatic thyroid tumors.

The sequenced sample consisted of tumor tissue. The receptor was isolated from a female donor with papillary thyroid cancer or a benign thyroid nodule (not recorded which). Some clones in this sample may be carry-over from other donors' samples. The chain employs TRBV28 and TRBJ2-7; D may match TRBD1 or TRBD2 (7 bases each). The DNA for the CDR3 is TGTGCCAGCAGGTGGGGTGGGGGGGCAGGGGGATACGAGCAGTACTTC. This sequence encodes CASRWGGGAGGYEQYF. The full variable domain, completed using reference TRBV28 and TRBJ2-7, is DVKVTQSSRYLVKRTGEKVFLECVQDMDHENMFWYRQDPGLGLRLIYFSYDVKMKEKGDIPEGYSVSREKKERFSLILESASTNQTSMYLCASRWGGGAGGYEQYFGPGTRLTVT.